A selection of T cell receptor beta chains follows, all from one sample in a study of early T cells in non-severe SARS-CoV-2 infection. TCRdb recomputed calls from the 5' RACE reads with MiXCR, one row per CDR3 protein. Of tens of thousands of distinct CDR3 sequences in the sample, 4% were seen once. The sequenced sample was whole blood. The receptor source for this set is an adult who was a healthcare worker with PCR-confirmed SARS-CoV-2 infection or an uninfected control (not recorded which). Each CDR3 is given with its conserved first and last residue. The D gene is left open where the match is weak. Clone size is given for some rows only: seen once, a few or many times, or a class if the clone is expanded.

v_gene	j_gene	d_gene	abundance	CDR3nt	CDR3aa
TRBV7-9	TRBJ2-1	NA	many	TGTGCCAGCAGCCCCCTTGGGGGGAGCTCCTACAATGAGCAGTTCTTC	CASSPLGGSSYNEQFF
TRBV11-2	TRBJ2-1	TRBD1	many	TGTGCCAGCAGCCGGATGGGACAGGGGGCAAAGGGTGAGCAGTTCTTC	CASSRMGQGAKGEQFF
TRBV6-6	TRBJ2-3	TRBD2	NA	TGTGCCAGCAACCGACTAGCGGCGGGAGATACGCAGTATTTT	CASNRLAAGDTQYF
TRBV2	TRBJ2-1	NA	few	TGTGCCAGCAATCCCCTAGCGGGACCACAGGGGGGGCAGTTCTTC	CASNPLAGPQGGQFF
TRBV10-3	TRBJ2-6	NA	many	TGTGCCATCAGCACCCAGATAGGGTGGAGCTCTGGGGCCAACGTCCTGACTTTC	CAISTQIGWSSGANVLTF
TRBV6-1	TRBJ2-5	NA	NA	TGTGCCAGCTGCGACGGGGGGCAGACCCAGTACTTC	CASCDGGQTQYF
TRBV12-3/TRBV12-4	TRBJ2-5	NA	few	TGTGCCAGCAGTTCGGGGGAGGAGACCCAGTACTTC	CASSSGEETQYF
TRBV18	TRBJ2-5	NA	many	TGTGCCAGCTCACCACCGATCCAGGGAACCCAGTACTTC	CASSPPIQGTQYF
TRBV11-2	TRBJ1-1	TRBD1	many	TGTGCCAGCAGCGCCCGAGGGACAGGCCGGACTGAAGCTTTCTTT	CASSARGTGRTEAFF
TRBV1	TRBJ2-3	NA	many	TGCACCAGCAGCGATCGGGACTCCACAGATACGCAGTATTTT	CTSSDRDSTDTQYF
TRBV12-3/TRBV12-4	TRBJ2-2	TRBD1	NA	TGTGTCAGCATCCCGACAGGGGCGAGCACCGGGGAGCTGTTTTTT	CVSIPTGASTGELFF
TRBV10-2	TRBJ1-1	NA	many	TGCGCCAGCAGTGACTTCCAGCCGAACACTGAAGCTTTCTTT	CASSDFQPNTEAFF
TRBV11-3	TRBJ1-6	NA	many	TGTGCCAGCAGCTTAGTCCTGGCAGCACACCCTAGATATAATTCACCCCTCCACTTT	CASSLVLAAHPRYNSPLHF
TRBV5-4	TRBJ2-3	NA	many	TGTGCCAGCAGCCGGGACCGCGTCGTAACAGATACGCAGTATTTT	CASSRDRVVTDTQYF
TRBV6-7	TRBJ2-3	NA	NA	TGTGCCAGCAGTTCCGGGACGCAAATAGGCACAGATACGCAGTATTTT	CASSSGTQIGTDTQYF
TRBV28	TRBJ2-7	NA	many	TGTGCCAGCAGTCTGGCCGGAGGAGACGAGCAGTACTTC	CASSLAGGDEQYF
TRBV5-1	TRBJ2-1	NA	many	TGCGCCAGCAGCTTGGACCGGGACCACAATGAGCAGTTCTTC	CASSLDRDHNEQFF
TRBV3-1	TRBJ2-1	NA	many	TGTGCCAGCAGCCAAAATGGCTACAATGAGCAGTTCTTC	CASSQNGYNEQFF
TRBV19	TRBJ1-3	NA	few	TGTGCCAGTAGTCCCGTGGCGGAGGGAAACACCATATATTTT	CASSPVAEGNTIYF
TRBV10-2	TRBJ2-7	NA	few	TGCGCCAGCAGTGAGGGGGAATCCTACGAGCAGTACTTC	CASSEGESYEQYF
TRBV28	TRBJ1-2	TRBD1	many	TGTGCCAGCAGTTTAAGGGGACAGGGGAACTATGGCTACACCTTC	CASSLRGQGNYGYTF
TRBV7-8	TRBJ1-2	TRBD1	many	TGTGCCAGCCTCTCCGGGACAGACCACTATGGCTACACCTTC	CASLSGTDHYGYTF
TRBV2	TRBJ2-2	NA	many	TGTGCCAGCAGTGATAGAACAAACGTTAACGGGGAGCTGTTTTTT	CASSDRTNVNGELFF
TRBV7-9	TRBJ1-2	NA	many	TGTGCCAGCAACCCCATGGAGGGCCCTAACTATGGCTACACCTTC	CASNPMEGPNYGYTF
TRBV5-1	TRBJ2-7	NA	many	TGCGCCAAAAATCCCCTGACGCAGGGGACCTACGAGCAGTACTTC	CAKNPLTQGTYEQYF
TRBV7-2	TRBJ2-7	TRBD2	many	TGTGCCAGCAGCCCAACCTGGACTAGCGGGGTCATCGAGCAGTACTTC	CASSPTWTSGVIEQYF
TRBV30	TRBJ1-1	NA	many	TGTGCCTGGAGCGTGAACACTGAAGCTTTCTTT	CAWSVNTEAFF
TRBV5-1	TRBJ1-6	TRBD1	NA	TGCGCCAGCAGCATAACAGGGGTCGGTTCACCCCTCCACTTT	CASSITGVGSPLHF
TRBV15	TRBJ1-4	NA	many	TGTGCCACCAGCAGAGAGCCTAACCCGGGGACCTTTAATGAAAAACTGTTTTTT	CATSREPNPGTFNEKLFF
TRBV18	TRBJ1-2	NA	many	TGTGCCAGCTCACCCAGGAACCTCCTTACAACTAACTATGGCTACACCTTC	CASSPRNLLTTNYGYTF
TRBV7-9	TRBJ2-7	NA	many	TGTGCCAGCAGCGATCATACGTTGACAGTTCCCTACGAGCAGTACTTC	CASSDHTLTVPYEQYF
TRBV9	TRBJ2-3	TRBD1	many	TGTGCCAGCAGCTCCGGTGCGCGACAGGGGGATACGCAGTATTTT	CASSSGARQGDTQYF
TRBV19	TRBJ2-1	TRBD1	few	TGTGCCAGTAGCCCCGGGACAGACCTAGCCTACAATGAGCAGTTCTTC	CASSPGTDLAYNEQFF
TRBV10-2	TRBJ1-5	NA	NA	TGCGCCAGCACCGAATCACTTAGCAATCAGCCCCAGCATTTT	CASTESLSNQPQHF
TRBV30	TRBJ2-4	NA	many	TGTGCCTGGAACCCCACAGGGGCCAAAAACATTCAGTACTTC	CAWNPTGAKNIQYF
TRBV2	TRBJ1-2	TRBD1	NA	TGTGCCAGCAGCTACAGGGGATTTAACTATGGCTACACCTTC	CASSYRGFNYGYTF
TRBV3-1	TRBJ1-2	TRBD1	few	TGTGCCAGCAGCCAAGATCAGGGGGGGGCAGGTGGCTACACCTTC	CASSQDQGGAGGYTF
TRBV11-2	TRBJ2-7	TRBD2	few	TGTGCCAGCAGCCTCGGACTAGCGGGATCCTACGAGCAGTACTTC	CASSLGLAGSYEQYF
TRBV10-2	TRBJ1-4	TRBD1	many	TGCGCCAGCAGTGAGAGGAGGGGGCCTGAAAAACTGTTTTTT	CASSERRGPEKLFF
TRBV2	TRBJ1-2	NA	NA	TGTGCCAGCAGTGACCTGGCGGACCGGGATGGCTACACCTTC	CASSDLADRDGYTF
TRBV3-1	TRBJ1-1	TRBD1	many	TGTGCCAGCAGCTTTCCGGGACAGGGGAAAACTGAAGCTTTCTTT	CASSFPGQGKTEAFF
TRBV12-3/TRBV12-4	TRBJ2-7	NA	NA	TGTGCCAGCAGTTTAGGAGGGCTCCCTCTTTACGAGCAGTACTTC	CASSLGGLPLYEQYF
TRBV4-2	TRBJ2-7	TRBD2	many	TGTGCCAGCAGCCAACGACGCGGGAGACCAATCCACGAGCAGTACTTC	CASSQRRGRPIHEQYF
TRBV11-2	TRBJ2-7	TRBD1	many	TGTGCCAGCAGCTTAGCGCCCGGACAGGCCTCCTACGAGCAGTACTTC	CASSLAPGQASYEQYF
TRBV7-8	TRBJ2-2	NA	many	TGTGCCAGCAGCTTAAAGCCCCCGCCACTTCGGGGGTCCGGGGAGCTGTTTTTT	CASSLKPPPLRGSGELFF
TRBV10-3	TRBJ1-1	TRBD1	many	TGTGCCATCAGCCGCACGACAGGGGGCGGATTGGGGACTGAAGCTTTCTTT	CAISRTTGGGLGTEAFF
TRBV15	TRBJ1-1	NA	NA	TGTGCCACCAGCAGAGATCATTTAGCGCGCATGAACACTGAAGCTTTCTTT	CATSRDHLARMNTEAFF
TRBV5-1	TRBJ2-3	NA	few	TGCGCCAGCAGTTTTCAGGGATTCACAGATACGCAGTATTTT	CASSFQGFTDTQYF
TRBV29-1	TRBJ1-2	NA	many	TGCAGCGTTGGTCACAGGGACTATGGCTACACCTTC	CSVGHRDYGYTF
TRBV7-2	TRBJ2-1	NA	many	TGTGCCAGCAGCTTGGCCAGGGGGGAGAAGTTCTTC	CASSLARGEKFF